Sequencing of this T cell receptor beta chain was carried out in a study of Ad26.COV2.S vaccination and SARS-CoV-2 variants (dated by TCRdb to the early 2020s). Background on the whole study: Vaccine-arm donors were drawn from COV1001, a multicentre, randomized, double-blind, placebo-controlled phase I-IIa trial of Ad26.COV2.S in healthy adults. A total of approximately 30 samples were included in the TCR-sequenced set, comprising about 20 Ad26.COV2.S vaccine recipients, 5 placebo recipients and 8 SARS-CoV-2 convalescent individuals. Sequencing of the TCRbeta repertoire served to evaluate the specificity and breadth of SARS-CoV-2-reactive T cell receptors following Ad26.COV2.S vaccination. Blinding of investigators to trial group allocation was maintained during experiments and outcome assessment. Trial participants were randomized into five groups of five: low-dose or high-dose Ad26.COV2.S given once or twice, or placebo on both occasions. Ad26.COV2.S was administered intramuscularly at a dose of 5x10^10 or 1x10^11 viral particles, either as one shot or as two shots given 56 days apart. Results the study describes overall, beyond this receptor: The authors noted that total T cell responses may have been underestimated by the TCR breadth and depth analyses. The study was not powered for comparison of responses between vaccine doses or regimens. Vaccine and placebo recipients had comparable non-spike TCR breadth, which fits with the vaccine containing only spike. Ad26.COV2.S recipients had higher spike-specific TCR breadth than placebo recipients (P = 0.0014). After vaccination, substantial breadth of spike-specific CD8+ and CD4+ T cell responses was reported.

Points on this clone: This receptor's antigen is unknown. No qualities accompany the bases; no much larger clone lies one base away.

Taken with the paper, the label for treatment or condition translates to: roughly 19 received Ad26.COV2.S at low or high dose, single or two shots; five or six received placebo; per-sample allocation not given. For vaccine and placebo recipients, repertoires were sequenced using samples collected on day 63 after the first injection. Between 29 July and 7 August 2020, Cohort 1b enrolled about two dozen adults aged 18-55 years at one site in Boston, USA. As a vaccine, Ad26.COV2.S was a replication-incompetent adenovirus type 26 vector that expressed a prefusion-stabilized SARS-CoV-2 spike protein derived from the original Wuhan strain. The immunoSEQ Assay was used to sequence TCRbeta CDR3 regions. After extraction, genomic DNA underwent amplification by bias-controlled multiplex PCR, followed by high-throughput sequencing. Processing in the source paper ran as follows. To quantify the absolute abundance of every unique TCRbeta CDR3 region, sequences were collapsed and filtered. T cell fraction was estimated by normalization of TCRbeta template counts to usable DNA, with usable DNA being measured through amplification of reference genes present in all nucleated cells. Repertoire TCRs were annotated as SARS-CoV-2-specific when V gene, CDR3 amino acid sequence and J gene were exactly matched to a known reactive TCR set. The reference SARS-CoV-2 TCR set was obtained from MIRA and was filtered for enrichment in COVID-19-positive ImmuneCODE repertoires, whereby public or cross-reactive TCRs were removed. Based on the MIRA antigens, annotated TCRs were further analysed at the level of specific ORF or position within ORF. Breadth was defined as the number of annotated unique rearrangements divided by the total number of unique productive rearrangements, and depth was defined as the summed frequency of the annotated unique rearrangements. Group comparisons of TCR breadth used two-sided Wilcoxon rank-sum tests. Here the immuneACCESS table is served through TCRdb, limited to in-frame sequences with V and J called. Missing clones are a known gap in these copies; in checked studies unresolved V genes cover under half, and the rest lacks a known reason. D and trimming come from the DNA, and the V and J calls and clone size come from that table. In all, the sample holds over 400,000 clones, and 92% of those were seen once. The ten largest clonotypes hold about 1.6% of the sample.

This TCR came from a person between 18 and 65 years old who received the Ad26.COV2.S COVID-19 vaccine or a placebo. The material was peripheral blood, obtained in a trial of Ad26.COV2.S vaccine versus placebo.

The CDR3 protein: CASSPWSTDTQYF. The DNA is TGTGCCAGCAGCCCCTGGAGTACAGATACGCAGTATTTT. Recombination linked TRBV5-5 to TRBJ2-3; the D gene is not confidently resolved. The germline ends are 9 bases apart after V is trimmed by 4 bases and J by 3 bases. The CDR3 sequence holds 13 residues, the cysteine and phenylalanine included. Solely the CDR3 DNA is kept, with 39 bases framed from the first base. Via the germline V gene (reference sequence), CDR1 is SGHKS and CDR2 YYEKEE.